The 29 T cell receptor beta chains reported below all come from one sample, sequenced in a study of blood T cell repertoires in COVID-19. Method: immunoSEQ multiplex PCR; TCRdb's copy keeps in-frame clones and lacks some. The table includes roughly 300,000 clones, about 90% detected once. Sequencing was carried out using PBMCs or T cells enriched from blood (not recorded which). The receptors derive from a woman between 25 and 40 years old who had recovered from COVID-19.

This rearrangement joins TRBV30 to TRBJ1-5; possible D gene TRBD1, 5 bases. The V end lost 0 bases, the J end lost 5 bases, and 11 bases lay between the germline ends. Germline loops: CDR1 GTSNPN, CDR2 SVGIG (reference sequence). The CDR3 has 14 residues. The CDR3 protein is CAWSVSGRHQPQHF. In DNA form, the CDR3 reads TGTGCCTGGAGTGTCTCAGGGCGGCATCAGCCCCAGCATTTT.

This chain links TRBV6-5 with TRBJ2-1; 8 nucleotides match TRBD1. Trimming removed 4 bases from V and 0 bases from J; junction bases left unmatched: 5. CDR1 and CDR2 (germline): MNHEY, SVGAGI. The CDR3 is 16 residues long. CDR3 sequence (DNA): TGTGCCAGCAGTTTCGGACAGGGTGGCTCCTACAATGAGCAGTTCTTC. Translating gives CASSFGQGGSYNEQFF.

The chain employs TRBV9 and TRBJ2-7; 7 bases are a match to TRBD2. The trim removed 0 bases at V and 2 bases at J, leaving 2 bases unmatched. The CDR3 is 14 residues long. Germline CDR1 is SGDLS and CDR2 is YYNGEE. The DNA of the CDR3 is TGTGCCAGCAGCGTAGACGGGACTACCTACGAGCAGTACTTC. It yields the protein CASSVDGTTYEQYF.

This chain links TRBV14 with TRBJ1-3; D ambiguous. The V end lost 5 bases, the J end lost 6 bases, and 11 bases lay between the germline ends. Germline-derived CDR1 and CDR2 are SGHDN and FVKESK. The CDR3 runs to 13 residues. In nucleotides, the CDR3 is TGTGCCAGCAGCACATTAGGAGAAAACACCATATATTTT. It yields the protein CASSTLGENTIYF.

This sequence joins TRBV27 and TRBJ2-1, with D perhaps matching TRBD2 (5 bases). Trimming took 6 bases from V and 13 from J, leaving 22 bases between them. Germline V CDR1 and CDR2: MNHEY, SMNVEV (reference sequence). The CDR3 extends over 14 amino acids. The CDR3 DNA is TGTGCCAGCAGCCCCACGGTTAGAGGGATCACCCAGTTCTTC. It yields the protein CASSPTVRGITQFF.

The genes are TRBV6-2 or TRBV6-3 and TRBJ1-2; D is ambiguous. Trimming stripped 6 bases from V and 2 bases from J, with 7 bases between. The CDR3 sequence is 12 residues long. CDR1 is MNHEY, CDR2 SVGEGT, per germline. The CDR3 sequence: CASSEGNYGYTF. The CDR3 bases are TGTGCCAGCAGCGAGGGCAACTATGGCTACACCTTC.

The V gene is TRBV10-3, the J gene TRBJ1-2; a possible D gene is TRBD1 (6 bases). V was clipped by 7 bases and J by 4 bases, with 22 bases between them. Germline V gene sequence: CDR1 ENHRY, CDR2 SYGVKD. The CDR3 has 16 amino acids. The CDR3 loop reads CAIKPMDRPNSYGYTF. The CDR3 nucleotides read TGTGCCATCAAACCAATGGACAGACCCAACAGCTATGGCTACACCTTC.

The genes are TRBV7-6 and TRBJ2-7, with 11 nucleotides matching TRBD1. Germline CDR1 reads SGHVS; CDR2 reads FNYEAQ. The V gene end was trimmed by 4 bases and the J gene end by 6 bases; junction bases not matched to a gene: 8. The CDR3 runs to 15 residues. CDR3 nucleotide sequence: TGTGCCAGCAGCTACTCTGGACAGGGGGCGGGCGAGCAGTACTTC. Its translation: CASSYSGQGAGEQYF.

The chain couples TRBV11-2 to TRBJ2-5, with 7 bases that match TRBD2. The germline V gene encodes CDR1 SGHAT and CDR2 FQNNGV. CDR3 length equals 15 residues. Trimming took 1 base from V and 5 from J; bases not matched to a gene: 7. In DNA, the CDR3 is TGTGCCAGCAGCTTAGGGTCGGGGACTAAGGAGACCCAGTACTTC. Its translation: CASSLGSGTKETQYF.

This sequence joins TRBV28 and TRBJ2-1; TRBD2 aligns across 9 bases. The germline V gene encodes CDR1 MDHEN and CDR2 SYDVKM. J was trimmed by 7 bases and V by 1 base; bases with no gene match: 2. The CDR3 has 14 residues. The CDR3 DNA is TGTGCCAGCAGTTTATTGGGACTAGCTAATGAGCAGTTCTTC. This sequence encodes CASSLLGLANEQFF.

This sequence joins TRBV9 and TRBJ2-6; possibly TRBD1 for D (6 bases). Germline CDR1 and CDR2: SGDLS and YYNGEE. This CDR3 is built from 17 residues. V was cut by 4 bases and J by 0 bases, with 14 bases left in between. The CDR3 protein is CASSPRGGSSGANVLTF. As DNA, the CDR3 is TGTGCCAGCAGCCCCCGTGGGGGCAGCTCTGGGGCCAACGTCCTGACTTTC.

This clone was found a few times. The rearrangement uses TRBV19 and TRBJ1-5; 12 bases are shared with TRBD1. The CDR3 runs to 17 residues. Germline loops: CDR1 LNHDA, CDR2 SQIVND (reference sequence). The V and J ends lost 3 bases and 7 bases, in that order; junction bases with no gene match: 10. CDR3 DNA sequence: TGTGCCAGTAGTATTCAAGTTGGGACAGGGGGCCGACAGCCCCAGCATTTT. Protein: CASSIQVGTGGRQPQHF.

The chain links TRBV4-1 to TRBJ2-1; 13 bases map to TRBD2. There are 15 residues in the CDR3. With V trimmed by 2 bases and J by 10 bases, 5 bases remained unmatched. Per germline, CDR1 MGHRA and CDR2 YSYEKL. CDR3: CASSQPTSGGKEQFF. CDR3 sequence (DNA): TGCGCCAGCAGCCAACCGACTAGCGGGGGGAAAGAGCAGTTCTTC.

The CDR3 DNA is TGTGCCAGCGCAACAGGGGGATATGGCTACACCTTC. It codes for CASATGGYGYTF. The V and J genes are TRBV2 and TRBJ1-2; 8 nucleotides match TRBD1. The CDR3 sequence is 12 residues long. Germline V lookup: CDR1 SNHLY, CDR2 FYNNEI. With 8 bases clipped from V and 5 bases from J, the junction kept 4 bases outside the gene matches. Complete variable domain (other parts from reference TRBV2 and TRBJ1-2): EPEVTQTPSHQVTQMGQEVILRCVPISNHLYFYWYRQILGQKVEFLVSFYNNEISEKSEIFDDQFSVERPDGSNFTLKIRSTKLEDSAMYFCASATGGYGYTFGSGTRLTVV.

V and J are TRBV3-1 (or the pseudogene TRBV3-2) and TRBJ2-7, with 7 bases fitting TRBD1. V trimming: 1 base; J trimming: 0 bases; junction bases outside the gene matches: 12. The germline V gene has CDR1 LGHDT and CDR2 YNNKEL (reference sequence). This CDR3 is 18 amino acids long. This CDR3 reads CASSQVPGQGVSSYEQYF. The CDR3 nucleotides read TGTGCCAGCAGCCAAGTTCCAGGGCAGGGGGTAAGCTCCTACGAGCAGTACTTC.

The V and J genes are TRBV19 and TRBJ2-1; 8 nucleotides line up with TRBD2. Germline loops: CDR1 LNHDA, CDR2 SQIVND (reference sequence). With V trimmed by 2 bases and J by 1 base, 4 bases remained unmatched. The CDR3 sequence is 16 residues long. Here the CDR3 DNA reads TGTGCCAGTAGTATATACGTAGCGGGGTCCTACAATGAGCAGTTCTTC. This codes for CASSIYVAGSYNEQFF.

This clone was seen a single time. In DNA, the CDR3 is TGTGCCAGCAGCTTAGAGGGGGGGCGCACAGATACGCAGTATTTT. It codes for CASSLEGGRTDTQYF. V usage is TRBV11-2 and J usage is TRBJ2-3; weak D call: TRBD2 (7 bases). The CDR3 spans 15 residues. V was pared by 0 bases and J by 1 base, with 8 bases between. Germline V gene sequence: CDR1 SGHAT, CDR2 FQNNGV. Together with reference TRBV11-2 and TRBJ2-3, the CDR3 gives the full variable domain: EAGVAQSPRYKIIEKRQSVAFWCNPISGHATLYWYQQILGQGPKLLIQFQNNGVVDDSQLPKDRFSAERLKGVDSTLKIQPAKLEDSAVYLCASSLEGGRTDTQYFGPGTRLTVL.

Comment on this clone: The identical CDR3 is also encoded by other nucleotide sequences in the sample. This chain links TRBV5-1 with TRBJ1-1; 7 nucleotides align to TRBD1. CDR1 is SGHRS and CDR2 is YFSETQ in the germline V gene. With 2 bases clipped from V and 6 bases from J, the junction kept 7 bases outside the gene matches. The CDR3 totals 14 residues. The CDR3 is CASSFGGGVPEAFF. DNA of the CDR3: TGCGCCAGCAGCTTTGGAGGGGGCGTCCCTGAAGCTTTCTTT.

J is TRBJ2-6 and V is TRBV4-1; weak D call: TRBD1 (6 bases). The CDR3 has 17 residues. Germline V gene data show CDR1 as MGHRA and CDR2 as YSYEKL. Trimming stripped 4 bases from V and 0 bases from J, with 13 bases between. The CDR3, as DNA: TGCGCCAGCAGCCCCACCACAGGGAACTCTGGGGCCAACGTCCTGACTTTC. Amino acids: CASSPTTGNSGANVLTF.

The CDR3 DNA follows: TGCGCCAGCACCCCTCGGACAGGGGGGAACACCGGGGAGCTGTTTTTT. It is translated as CASTPRTGGNTGELFF. The chain joins TRBV5-1 to TRBJ2-2; 10 bases map to TRBD1. The germline V gene has CDR1 SGHRS and CDR2 YFSETQ. The CDR3 runs to 16 residues. With V trimmed by 6 bases and J by 1 base, 6 bases remained unmatched.

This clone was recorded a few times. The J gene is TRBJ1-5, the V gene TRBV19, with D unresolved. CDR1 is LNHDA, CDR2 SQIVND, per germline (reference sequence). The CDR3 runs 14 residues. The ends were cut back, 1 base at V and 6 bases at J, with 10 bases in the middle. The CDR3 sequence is CASSIVGEGQPQHF. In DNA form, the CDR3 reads TGTGCCAGTAGTATAGTGGGAGAAGGTCAGCCCCAGCATTTT.

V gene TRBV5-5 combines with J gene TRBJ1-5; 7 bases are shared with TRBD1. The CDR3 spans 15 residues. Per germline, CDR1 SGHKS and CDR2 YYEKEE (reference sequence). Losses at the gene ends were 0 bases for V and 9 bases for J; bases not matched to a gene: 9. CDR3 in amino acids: CASSLGTGRGPPQHF. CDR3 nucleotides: TGTGCCAGCAGCTTGGGGACAGGACGGGGGCCGCCCCAGCATTTT.

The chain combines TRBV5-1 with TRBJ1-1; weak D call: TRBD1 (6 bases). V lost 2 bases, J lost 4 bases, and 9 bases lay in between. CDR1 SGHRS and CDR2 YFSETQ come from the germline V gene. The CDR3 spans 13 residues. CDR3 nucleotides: TGCGCCAGCAGCTTCAAACAGGGCACTGAAGCTTTCTTT. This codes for CASSFKQGTEAFF.

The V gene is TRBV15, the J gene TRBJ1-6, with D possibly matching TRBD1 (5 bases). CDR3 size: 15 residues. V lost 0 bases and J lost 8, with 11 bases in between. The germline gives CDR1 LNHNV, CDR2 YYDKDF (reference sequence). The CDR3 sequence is CATSRDRGRYSPLHF. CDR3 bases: TGTGCCACCAGCAGAGATAGGGGCAGGTATTCACCCCTCCACTTT.

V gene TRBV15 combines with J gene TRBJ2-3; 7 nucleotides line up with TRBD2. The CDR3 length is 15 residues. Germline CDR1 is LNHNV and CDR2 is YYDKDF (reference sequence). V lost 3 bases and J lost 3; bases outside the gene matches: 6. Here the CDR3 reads CATSSGGSLTDTQYF. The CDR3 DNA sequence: TGTGCCACCAGCAGCGGGGGGAGCTTAACAGATACGCAGTATTTT.

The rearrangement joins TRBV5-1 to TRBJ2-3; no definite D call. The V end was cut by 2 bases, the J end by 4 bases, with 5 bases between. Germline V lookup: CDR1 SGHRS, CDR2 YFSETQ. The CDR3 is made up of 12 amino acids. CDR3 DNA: TGCGCCAGCAGCTTATCGTCAGATACGCAGTATTTT. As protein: CASSLSSDTQYF.

The CDR3 DNA follows: TGTGCCAGCAGGAGACTAGCGGGGGGCCGCACAGATACGCAGTATTTT. It encodes CASRRLAGGRTDTQYF. The gene calls are TRBV2 and TRBJ2-3, with 13 positions matching TRBD2. The germline gives CDR1 SNHLY, CDR2 FYNNEI. V gave up 6 bases and J gave up 1 base; unmatched junction bases: 4. The CDR3 is 16 residues long.

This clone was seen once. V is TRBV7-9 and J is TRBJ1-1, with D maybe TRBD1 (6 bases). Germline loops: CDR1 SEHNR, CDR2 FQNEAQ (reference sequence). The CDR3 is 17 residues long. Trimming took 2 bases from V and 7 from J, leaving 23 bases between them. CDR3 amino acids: CASSLIRGRGLSLEAFF. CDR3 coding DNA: TGTGCCAGCAGCTTAATTAGGGGCAGGGGTTTATCCCTTGAAGCTTTCTTT.

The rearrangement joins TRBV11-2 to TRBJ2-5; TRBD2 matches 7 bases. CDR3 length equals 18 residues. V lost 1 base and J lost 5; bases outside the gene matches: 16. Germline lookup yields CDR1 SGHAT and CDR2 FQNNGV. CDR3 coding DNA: TGTGCCAGCAGCTTAGGAAGACGGACTAGTGGCAGCGGGGAGACCCAGTACTTC. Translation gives CASSLGRRTSGSGETQYF.